This T cell receptor (beta chain) derives from a study of blood T cells in healthy people across ages. The study's findings and limits: Estimated diversity that came from one million T cells was considered an underestimate. The donors' CMV status was not determined, possibly confounding changes in expanded clonotypes.

This clonotype was picked up a small number of times. Antigen: not known. CDR1 is DFQATT, CDR2 SNEGSKA, per germline (reference sequence). The CDR3 has 12 residues. With a J-beta primer mix and a sample-barcoded 5' primer, a second PCR ran roughly 6 to 12 cycles. TCRdb processed the 5' RACE reads anew with MiXCR; each CDR3 protein has one entry. In the table there are about 640,000 distinct CDR3 sequences, roughly 53% of which are singletons. The chain uses TRBV20-1 and TRBJ2-7, with D perhaps matching TRBD2 (5 bases). The tail of the sequence fits TRBJ2-5 better, so the J call may be wrong. Sequenced material: blood. The receptor comes from a man aged 55-75 years in good health. The CDR3 protein is CSATGESKTQYF. Here the CDR3 DNA reads TGCAGTGCTACCGGGGAAAGTAAGACCCAGTACTTC.